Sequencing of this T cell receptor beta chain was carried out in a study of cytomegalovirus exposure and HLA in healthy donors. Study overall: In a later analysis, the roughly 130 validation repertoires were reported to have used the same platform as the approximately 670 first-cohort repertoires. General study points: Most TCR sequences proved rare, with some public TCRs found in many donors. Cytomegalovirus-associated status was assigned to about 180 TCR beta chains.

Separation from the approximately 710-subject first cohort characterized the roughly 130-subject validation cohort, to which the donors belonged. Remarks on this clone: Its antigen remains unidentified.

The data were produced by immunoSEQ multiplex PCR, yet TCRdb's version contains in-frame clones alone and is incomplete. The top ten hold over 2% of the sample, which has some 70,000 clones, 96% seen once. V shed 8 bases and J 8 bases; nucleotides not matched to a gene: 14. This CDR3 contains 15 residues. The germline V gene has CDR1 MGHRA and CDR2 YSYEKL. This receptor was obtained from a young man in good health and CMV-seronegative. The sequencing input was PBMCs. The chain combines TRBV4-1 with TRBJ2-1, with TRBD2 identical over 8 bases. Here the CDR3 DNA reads TGCGCCAGCGAGGGGGTGAGCGGGAGTAGCCATGAGCAGTTCTTC. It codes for CASEGVSGSSHEQFF.